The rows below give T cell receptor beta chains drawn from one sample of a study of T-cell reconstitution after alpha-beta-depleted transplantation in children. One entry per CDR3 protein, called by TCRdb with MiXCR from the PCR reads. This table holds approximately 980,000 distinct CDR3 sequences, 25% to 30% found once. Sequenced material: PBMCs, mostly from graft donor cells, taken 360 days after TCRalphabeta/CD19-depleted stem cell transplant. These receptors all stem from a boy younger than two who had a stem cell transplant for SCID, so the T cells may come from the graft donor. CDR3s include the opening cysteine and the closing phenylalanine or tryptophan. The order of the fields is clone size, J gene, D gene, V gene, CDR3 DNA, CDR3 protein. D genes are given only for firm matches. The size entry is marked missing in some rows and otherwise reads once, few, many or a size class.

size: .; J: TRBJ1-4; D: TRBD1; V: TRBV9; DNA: TGTGCCAGCAGCGGCCGGGACAGGGGCGCTCGTAATGAAAAACTGTTTTTT; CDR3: CASSGRDRGARNEKLFF
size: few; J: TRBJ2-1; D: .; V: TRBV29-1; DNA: TGCAGCGTTGAGGAAGCTTGGACAGACCACTCCTACAATGAGCAGTTCTTC; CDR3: CSVEEAWTDHSYNEQFF
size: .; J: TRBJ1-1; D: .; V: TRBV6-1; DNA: TGTGCCAGCAGTGAAAGTCGGTCCTCTGAAGCTTTCTTT; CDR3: CASSESRSSEAFF
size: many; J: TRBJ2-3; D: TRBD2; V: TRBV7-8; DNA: TGTGCCAGCAGCTTAAGTTCCCGGGAGGTCCCAGATACGCAGTATTTT; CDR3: CASSLSSREVPDTQYF
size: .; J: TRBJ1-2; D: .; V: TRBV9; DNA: TGTGCCAGCAGCGAGGTTGAACAGGGTAGTCTCAACTATGGCTACACCTTC; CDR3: CASSEVEQGSLNYGYTF
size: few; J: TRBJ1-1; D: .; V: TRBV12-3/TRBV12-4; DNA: TGTGCCAGCAGTTTGGATTACAGGGTGGGCACTGAAGCTTTCTTT; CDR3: CASSLDYRVGTEAFF
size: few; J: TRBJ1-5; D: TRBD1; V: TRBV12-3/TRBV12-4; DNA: TGTGCCAGCAGTTTTGCAGGGGGAAGGGGCCAGCCCCAGCATTTT; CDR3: CASSFAGGRGQPQHF
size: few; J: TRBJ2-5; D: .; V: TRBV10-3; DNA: TGTGCCATCAGTGCAGGGGTCCAAGAGACCCAGTACTTC; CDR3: CAISAGVQETQYF
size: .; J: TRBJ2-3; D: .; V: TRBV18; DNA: TGTGCCAGCTCATCACAGGGAAGGACCACAGATACGCAGTATTTT; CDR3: CASSSQGRTTDTQYF
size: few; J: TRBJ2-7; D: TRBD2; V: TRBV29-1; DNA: TGCAGCGTTCGACTAGCGGGGTCCTACGAGCAGTACTTC; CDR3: CSVRLAGSYEQYF
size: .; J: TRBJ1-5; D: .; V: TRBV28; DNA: TGTGCCAGCAGTCTTTTCCAGGGAGACCAGCCCCAGCATTTT; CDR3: CASSLFQGDQPQHF
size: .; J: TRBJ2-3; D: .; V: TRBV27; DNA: TGTGCCACCCGTGGGGCGGTTAGCACAGATACGCAGTATTTT; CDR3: CATRGAVSTDTQYF
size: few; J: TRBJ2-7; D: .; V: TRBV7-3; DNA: TGTGCCAGCAGCCCTATGGTAGGGGGGGAGCAGTACTTC; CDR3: CASSPMVGGEQYF
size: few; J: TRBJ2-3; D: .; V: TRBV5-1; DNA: TGCGCCAGCAGCTTGCCCGGACCTGATGGGAACACGCAGTATTTT; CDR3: CASSLPGPDGNTQYF
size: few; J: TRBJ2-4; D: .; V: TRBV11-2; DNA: TGTGCCAGCAGCTTAGAAGGGGGAAGGCTAGCCAAAAACATTCAGTACTTC; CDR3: CASSLEGGRLAKNIQYF
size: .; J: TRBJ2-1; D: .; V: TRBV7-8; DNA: TGTGCCAGCAGCTTCCCCGGGACCAGGATCTACAATGAGCAGTTCTTC; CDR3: CASSFPGTRIYNEQFF
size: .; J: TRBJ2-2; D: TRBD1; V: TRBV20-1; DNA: TGCAGTGCTATTAGACAGGGGAACACCGGGGAGCTGTTTTTT; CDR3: CSAIRQGNTGELFF
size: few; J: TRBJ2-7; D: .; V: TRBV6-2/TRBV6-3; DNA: TGTGCCAGCAGTTACCCCACTCACAGTTACACCTACGAGCAGTACTTC; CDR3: CASSYPTHSYTYEQYF
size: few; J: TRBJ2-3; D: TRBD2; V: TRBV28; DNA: TGTGCCAGCAGTGAGCGGGGGGGCCCTAGCACAGATACGCAGTATTTT; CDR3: CASSERGGPSTDTQYF
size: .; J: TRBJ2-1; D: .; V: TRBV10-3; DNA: TGTGCCACCGGACCGGGAATTTACAATGAGCAGTTCTTC; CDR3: CATGPGIYNEQFF
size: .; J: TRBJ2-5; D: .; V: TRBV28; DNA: TGTGCCAGCAGCACACCCCGGACTAAGTCAGAGACCCAGTACTTC; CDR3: CASSTPRTKSETQYF
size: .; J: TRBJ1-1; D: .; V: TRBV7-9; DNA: TGTGCCAGCAGCCGAGGTGGAGGGGTGAGCACTGAAGCTTTCTTT; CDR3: CASSRGGGVSTEAFF
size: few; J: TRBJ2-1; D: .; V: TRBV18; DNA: TGTGCCAGCTCACCACCGGCAGGGCTCAATGAGCAGTTCTTC; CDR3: CASSPPAGLNEQFF
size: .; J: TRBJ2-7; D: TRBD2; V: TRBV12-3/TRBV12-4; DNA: TGTGCCAGCAGTGCGACTAGCGCAGACTACGAGCAGTACTTC; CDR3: CASSATSADYEQYF
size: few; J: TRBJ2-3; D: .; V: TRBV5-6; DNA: TGTGCCAGCAGCCATAGACTAGTCACTCTGGATACGCAGTATTTT; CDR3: CASSHRLVTLDTQYF
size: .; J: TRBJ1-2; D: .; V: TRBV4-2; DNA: TGTGCCAGCAGCCAAGATCGTCGGGGGCAGGGACCGTTTCACTATGGCTACACCTTC; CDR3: CASSQDRRGQGPFHYGYTF
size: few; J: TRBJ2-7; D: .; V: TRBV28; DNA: TGTGCCAGCAATCCGGGGAGCTCCTACGAGCAGTACTTC; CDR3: CASNPGSSYEQYF
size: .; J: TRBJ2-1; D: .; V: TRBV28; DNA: TGTGCCAGCCGAGTTAACGCTGAGCAGTTCTTC; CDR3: CASRVNAEQFF
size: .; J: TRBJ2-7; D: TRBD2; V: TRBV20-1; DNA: TGCAGTGCTAGAGATCTGACTAGCGGGGCCTACGAGCAGTACTTC; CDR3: CSARDLTSGAYEQYF
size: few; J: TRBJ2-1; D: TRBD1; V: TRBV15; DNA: TGTGCCACCAGCCTGTACTCACAGGGGTACTCCTACAATGAGCAGTTCTTC; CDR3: CATSLYSQGYSYNEQFF
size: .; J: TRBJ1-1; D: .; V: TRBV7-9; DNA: TGTGCCAGCAGCACCGCGGCGGGGAGGAACACTGAAGCTTTCTTT; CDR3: CASSTAAGRNTEAFF
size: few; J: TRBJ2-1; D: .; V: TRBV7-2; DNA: TGTGCCAGCAGCTTCCCCCGGACTAATCAGTTCTTC; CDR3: CASSFPRTNQFF
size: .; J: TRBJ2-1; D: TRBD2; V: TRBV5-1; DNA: TGCGCCAGCAGCCCCCGACGAGCTAGCGGGTACAATGAGCAGTTCTTC; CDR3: CASSPRRASGYNEQFF
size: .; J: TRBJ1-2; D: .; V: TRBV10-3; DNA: TGTGCCATCAGAAGTACTGACAGAGAACCCTATGGCTACACCTTC; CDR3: CAIRSTDREPYGYTF
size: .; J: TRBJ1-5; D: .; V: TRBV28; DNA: TGTGCCAGCAGTTTGGGGGGAACCGCTCAGCCCCAGCATTTT; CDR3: CASSLGGTAQPQHF
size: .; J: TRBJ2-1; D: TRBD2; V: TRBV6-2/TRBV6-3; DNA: TGTGCCAGCAGTTACTCGACTGCGACGGGGGGGTACAATGAGCAGTTCTTC; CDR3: CASSYSTATGGYNEQFF
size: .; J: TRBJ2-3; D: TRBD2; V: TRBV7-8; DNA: TGTGCCAGCAGCTTAGTCCTAGCGGGGGGGAGAGATACGCAGTATTTT; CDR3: CASSLVLAGGRDTQYF
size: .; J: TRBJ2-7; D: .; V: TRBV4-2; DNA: TGTGCCAGCAGCCAAGTTACGACAGAGAGCTCCTACGAGCAGTACTTC; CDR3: CASSQVTTESSYEQYF
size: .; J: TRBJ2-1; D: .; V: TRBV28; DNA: TGTGCCAGCACAAATACCGGGACGGCATACAATGAGCAGTTCTTC; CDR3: CASTNTGTAYNEQFF
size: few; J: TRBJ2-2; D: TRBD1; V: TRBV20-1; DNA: TGCAGTGCTACTCGGTGGGACAGGGGGAACACCGGGGAGCTGTTTTTT; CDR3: CSATRWDRGNTGELFF
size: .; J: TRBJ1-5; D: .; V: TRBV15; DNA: TGTGCCACCAGCAGAGGCCTGCGGGATCAGCCCCAGCATTTT; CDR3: CATSRGLRDQPQHF
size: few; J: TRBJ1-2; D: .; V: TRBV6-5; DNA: TGTGCCAGCAGTTACTCTCAATATGTCAGGGACTATGGCTACACCTTC; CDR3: CASSYSQYVRDYGYTF
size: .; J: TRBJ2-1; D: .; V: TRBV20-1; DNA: TGCAGTGCTAGAGATCTAAACAATGAGCAGTTCTTC; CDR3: CSARDLNNEQFF
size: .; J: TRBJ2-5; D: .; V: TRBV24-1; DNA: TGTGCCACCAGTGATACACCGTACCAAGAGACCCAGTACTTC; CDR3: CATSDTPYQETQYF
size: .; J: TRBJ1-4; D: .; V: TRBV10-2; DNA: TGCGCCAGCAAACGATCGGGGGTTGCTGAAAAACTGTTTTTT; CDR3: CASKRSGVAEKLFF
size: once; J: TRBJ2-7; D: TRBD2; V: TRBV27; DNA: TGTGCCAGCCGATTCCTAGCGGGGGGAGAGCAGTACTTC; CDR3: CASRFLAGGEQYF